This T cell receptor beta chain was recovered during a study of T cell responses to AZD1222 COVID-19 vaccine. Sequenced by immunoSEQ multiplex PCR; TCRdb stores in-frame clones only, minus some. This table has about 110,000 clones, about 85% appearing once. There are 14 residues in the CDR3. Germline values: CDR1 LGHNA, CDR2 YNFKEQ. The source was peripheral blood, collected on day 0 of AZD1222 vaccination. The clonotype originates from an adult in good health. The chain has TRBV4-2 and TRBJ1-3; D is uncertain. CDR3 in DNA: TGTGCGTCTTCCGGACCGATCTCTGGAAACACCATATATTTT. Translation gives CASSGPISGNTIYF.